These 20 T cell receptor beta chains originate from one sample sequenced in a study of blood T cell repertoires in COVID-19. Here immunoSEQ multiplex PCR was the method, and the copy in TCRdb shows in-frame clones only, minus some. Of over 85,000 clones in the sample, about 85% are singletons; the top ten hold 4.8%. The sample taken for sequencing was peripheral blood. These receptors were collected from a human donor in a cohort sampled during active COVID-19.

The chain is built from TRBV5-1 and TRBJ2-1, with D uncertain. Germline V lookup: CDR1 SGHRS, CDR2 YFSETQ. The CDR3 is 13 residues long. V gave up 0 bases and J gave up 2 bases, with 3 bases separating them. The CDR3 here is CASSLVAYNEQFF. The DNA of the CDR3 is TGCGCCAGCAGCTTGGTCGCCTACAATGAGCAGTTCTTC.

The genes are TRBV9 and TRBJ2-1, with D maybe TRBD1 (5 bases). CDR1 SGDLS and CDR2 YYNGEE come from the germline V gene. CDR3 length: 15 amino acids. V was clipped by 0 bases and J by 6 bases, with 13 bases between them. The CDR3 sequence: CASSVGDSAFNEQFF. CDR3 DNA sequence: TGTGCCAGCAGCGTAGGAGACAGCGCTTTCAATGAGCAGTTCTTC.

The rearrangement joins TRBV6-6 to TRBJ2-2; no firm D call. Germline V gene data show CDR1 as MNHNY and CDR2 as SVGAGI (reference sequence). The CDR3 runs to 13 residues. Trimming shortened V by 2 bases and J by 6 bases, and 7 bases separated the two germline ends. The CDR3 here is CASSYIRAGELFF. CDR3 nucleotide sequence: TGTGCCAGCAGTTACATTCGGGCCGGGGAGCTGTTTTTT.

This clone was counted once. This chain links TRBV7-9 with TRBJ2-7; TRBD1 matches 9 bases. Germline V CDR1 and CDR2: SEHNR, FQNEAQ (reference sequence). V shed 5 bases, J shed 3 bases, and the junction held 5 bases outside the gene matches. The CDR3 spans 14 residues. This CDR3 reads CASSTGDRVYEQYF. As DNA, the CDR3 is TGTGCCAGCAGCACCGGGGACAGGGTCTACGAGCAGTACTTC.

The chain carries TRBV5-5 and TRBJ2-7, with TRBD1 as a possible D gene (5 bases). V was clipped by 4 bases and J by 9 bases, with 14 bases between them. Germline loops: CDR1 SGHKS, CDR2 YYEKEE (reference sequence). The CDR3 length is 12 residues. CDR3 DNA: TGTGCCAGCAGCCTCCAGGGCCGTGGGCAGTACTTC. Translated: CASSLQGRGQYF.

This rearrangement joins TRBV6-1 to TRBJ1-2, with D possibly being TRBD1 (5 bases). This CDR3 is 15 amino acids long. Germline V CDR1 and CDR2: MNHNS, SASEGT. With 0 bases removed from V and 0 bases from J, the gap between germline ends came to 8 bases. This CDR3 reads CASSEADRANYGYTF. The CDR3 DNA is TGTGCCAGCAGTGAAGCAGACAGAGCTAACTATGGCTACACCTTC.

This clone was picked up one time. The V call is TRBV4-1, the J call TRBJ1-2; weak D call: TRBD1 (5 bases). V lost 2 bases, J lost 3 bases, and 13 bases lay in between. Looked up from germline, CDR1 is MGHRA and CDR2 is YSYEKL. The CDR3 has 15 residues. For the CDR3, the DNA is TGCGCCAGCAGCCAACGAACCTCGACAGACTATGGCTACACCTTC. Translated: CASSQRTSTDYGYTF.

This chain connects TRBV19 to TRBJ2-7; maybe TRBD1 (6 bases). Per germline, CDR1 LNHDA and CDR2 SQIVND (reference sequence). Trimming shortened V by 3 bases and J by 0 bases, and 18 bases separated the two germline ends. The CDR3 spans 17 residues. The CDR3 region is CASSMRLRTVSSYEQYF. The CDR3 DNA reads as TGTGCCAGTAGTATGAGGCTCCGGACAGTTAGCTCCTACGAGCAGTACTTC.

This clone has only one observation. This rearrangement joins TRBV5-5 to TRBJ1-5, with a possible D match to TRBD1 (5 bases). Trimming pared 0 bases from V and 3 bases from J, leaving 7 bases between. The CDR3 runs 14 residues. Germline CDR1 and CDR2: SGHKS and YYEKEE (reference sequence). CDR3 in DNA: TGTGCCAGCAGCTTGGCAGGGTCCAATCAGCCCCAGCATTTT. Translating it yields CASSLAGSNQPQHF.

The chain employs TRBV6-5 and TRBJ2-3; 10 bases fit TRBD2. J was trimmed by 6 bases and V by 6 bases; bases with no gene match: 9. The CDR3 is 15 residues long. CDR1 MNHEY and CDR2 SVGAGI come from the germline V gene. The CDR3 sequence is CASRPAGGPGDTQYF. The CDR3 DNA is TGTGCCAGCAGGCCAGCGGGGGGGCCTGGGGATACGCAGTATTTT.

This clone was seen a handful of times. CDR3 residues: CASSTSGQGGTEAFF. Here the CDR3 DNA reads TGCGCCAGCAGCACGTCGGGACAGGGCGGAACTGAAGCTTTCTTT. The V call is TRBV5-1, the J call TRBJ1-1, with 9 bases that match TRBD1. CDR1 and CDR2 from the germline V gene are SGHRS and YFSETQ. V shed 4 bases and J 5 bases; nucleotides not matched to a gene: 9. This CDR3 spans 15 amino acids.

The rearrangement joins TRBV28 to TRBJ2-7; 11 nucleotides align to TRBD1. The CDR3 is made up of 14 amino acids. The J segment lost 7 bases and the V segment lost 5 bases, leaving 7 bases of the junction unmatched. Germline CDR1 and CDR2: MDHEN and SYDVKM. The CDR3: CASSVGQGAREQYF. In DNA, the CDR3 is TGTGCCAGCAGTGTTGGACAGGGGGCAAGGGAGCAGTACTTC. The full variable domain, rest sourced from reference TRBV28 and TRBJ2-7, is DVKVTQSSRYLVKRTGEKVFLECVQDMDHENMFWYRQDPGLGLRLIYFSYDVKMKEKGDIPEGYSVSREKKERFSLILESASTNQTSMYLCASSVGQGAREQYFGPGTRLTVT.

This clone was found once. V usage is TRBV15 and J usage is TRBJ2-1, with D perhaps matching TRBD1 (5 bases). The CDR3 consists of 15 residues. Germline CDR1 is LNHNV and CDR2 is YYDKDF (reference sequence). The V end was cut by 0 bases, the J end by 8 bases, with 14 bases between. CDR3 protein: CATSRDQVVGHEQFF. CDR3 in DNA: TGTGCCACCAGCAGAGATCAGGTTGTGGGGCATGAGCAGTTCTTC.

The chain couples TRBV5-1 to TRBJ1-4; 8 bases line up with TRBD1. The CDR3 spans 16 residues. CDR1 is SGHRS and CDR2 is YFSETQ in the germline V gene. V lost 4 bases, J lost 7 bases, and 12 bases stayed unmatched. The CDR3 loop reads CASSLSYGQGTEKLFF. The CDR3 DNA reads as TGCGCCAGCAGCCTTAGCTATGGACAGGGAACTGAAAAACTGTTTTTT.

This clone was picked up one time. The rearrangement joins TRBV3-1 (or the pseudogene TRBV3-2) to TRBJ2-1; 8 bases map to TRBD2. The CDR3 has 15 amino acids. Germline V gene data show CDR1 as LGHDT and CDR2 as YNNKEL (reference sequence). Trimming removed 2 bases from V and 7 bases from J; junction bases left unmatched: 7. CDR3 sequence: CASSQPGLERNEQFF. CDR3 nucleotide sequence: TGTGCCAGCAGCCAACCGGGACTAGAAAGAAATGAGCAGTTCTTC.

The chain combines TRBV29-1 with TRBJ1-4, with D possibly matching TRBD1 (5 bases). Germline V CDR1 and CDR2: SQVTM, ANQGSEA. The length of the CDR3 is 14 residues. Trimming took 6 bases from V and 0 from J, leaving 11 bases between them. In DNA, the CDR3 is TGCAGCGTCAGGGAGGGGACAACTAATGAAAAACTGTTTTTT. Translation: CSVREGTTNEKLFF.

The chain joins TRBV6-5 to TRBJ2-7; D is possibly TRBD2 (6 bases). V shed 8 bases and J shed 4 bases, with 18 bases lying between them. CDR1 MNHEY and CDR2 SVGAGI come from the germline V gene. This CDR3 has 14 amino acids. The CDR3 loop is CASSTGLGLYEQYF. CDR3 coding DNA: TGTGCCAGCTCCACGGGACTGGGGTTATACGAGCAGTACTTC.

The chain has TRBV10-3 and TRBJ1-1; D might be TRBD1 (5 bases). Germline V lookup: CDR1 ENHRY, CDR2 SYGVKD. V was trimmed by 6 bases and J by 1 base, leaving 12 bases between them. The CDR3 runs 14 residues. The CDR3 DNA reads as TGTGCCATCAGCAACCAGCAGGGGAACACTGAAGCTTTCTTT. It codes for CAISNQQGNTEAFF.

The chain carries TRBV5-1 and TRBJ2-2, with D uncertain. Germline loops: CDR1 SGHRS, CDR2 YFSETQ. V was cut by 2 bases and J by 6 bases, with 5 bases left in between. This CDR3 region has 12 residues. CDR3 in amino acids: CASSFESGELFF. DNA of the CDR3: TGCGCCAGCAGCTTTGAGTCCGGGGAGCTGTTTTTT.

This rearrangement joins TRBV6-5 to TRBJ2-4, with 9 bases identical to TRBD1. After removal of 6 bases from V and 6 bases from J, the junction contained 6 bases not matched to a gene. CDR3 size: 14 residues. Germline CDR1 is MNHEY and CDR2 is SVGAGI. CDR3 sequence (DNA): TGTGCCAGCAGCGACACAGGGGGCTCAAACATTCAGTACTTC. Translation gives CASSDTGGSNIQYF.